This T cell receptor beta chain was recovered during a study of blood T cell repertoires in COVID-19 (dated by TCRdb to the early 2020s). About the full investigation: The collaborator samples originated in the United States, Italy and Spain and spanned the acute and convalescent phases of COVID-19. The prospective study material was composed of cDNA or gDNA derived from T cells, B-cell-depleted T cells, or PBMCs. The repertoires were released in a freely available public database meant as a resource for research on the immune response to SARS-CoV-2. The sample metadata nearly always contained a de-identified subject ID, COVID-19 status, age in years and sex. Where available, HLA class I and class II types were obtained from metadata supplied by the sample provider rather than from assay-based typing. The samples were drawn from two sources: the first 160 participants of the ongoing ImmuneRACE study, and 950 to 1,500 subjects contributed by 6 global collaborators. Deeply sampled blood TCRbeta repertoires from subjects exposed to, actively infected with, or recovered from COVID-19 were included in the dataset. Broader findings and caveats from the paper: How much clinical and demographic metadata was included differed by source and by participant, and the metadata was provided uncurated.

TCRbeta CDR3 regions were amplified from genomic DNA by means of the immunoSEQ Assay, a bias-controlled multiplex PCR. The original pipeline was this. The number of nucleated cells in each sample was estimated from the amplification of reference gene primers within the assay. To quantify the absolute abundance of each unique TCRbeta CDR3 rearrangement, sequence reads were collapsed and filtered. For each sample, productive Simpson clonality was calculated as the square root of Simpson's diversity index across productive rearrangements. TCRdb obtained this table from immuneACCESS and retained in-frame rearrangements with V and J assigned. These tables miss some clones; where compared with another copy, unresolved V genes account for less than half of the shortfall, and the remainder is unexplained. V, J and clone size are taken as reported in that table, and D and trimming were inferred from the DNA itself. A total of around 130,000 clones appear in this sample, approximately 84% of them only once. The leading ten clones occupy over 9% of the sample.

Collaborating institutions collected whole blood in K2EDTA tubes following their own protocols. Collaborator samples were shipped for TCRbeta analysis as frozen whole blood, isolated PBMCs, or DNA extracted from either sample type. Worth noting for this clone: Its antigen is currently not known. No base quality values were provided; no much bigger clone lies one nucleotide off.

Spanning cysteine to phenylalanine, the CDR3 consists of 14 amino acids. Only the CDR3 DNA stays, 42 bases, in frame from base 1. CDR1 and CDR2 are read off the germline V gene as SNHLY and FYNNEI. V is pared back by 6 bases and J by 9 bases, with 20 bases lying between the germline termini. Sequencing was performed on peripheral blood. This TCR was sampled from a woman aged 60 to 75 with acute or convalescent COVID-19. The chain is assembled from TRBV2 and TRBJ1-2; the D gene is perhaps TRBD1, on 5 matching bases. The nucleotide sequence is TGTGCCAGCAGGTTGACAGCTTGGGGTCTAAGCTACACCTTC. This codes for CASRLTAWGLSYTF.